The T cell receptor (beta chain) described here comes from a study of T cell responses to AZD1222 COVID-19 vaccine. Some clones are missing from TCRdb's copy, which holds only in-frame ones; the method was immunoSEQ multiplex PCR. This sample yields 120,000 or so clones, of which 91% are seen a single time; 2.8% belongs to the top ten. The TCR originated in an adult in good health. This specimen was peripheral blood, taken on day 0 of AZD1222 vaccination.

The CDR3 DNA reads as TGCAGCGTTGCCGCTAGCGGGTACAATGAGCAGTTCTTC. This encodes CSVAASGYNEQFF. This chain connects TRBV29-1 to TRBJ2-1; 8 bases map to TRBD2. Germline CDR1 is SQVTM and CDR2 is ANQGSEA. CDR3 size: 13 residues. V lost 4 bases and J lost 4; bases outside the gene matches: 3.